A single sample gave rise to the 7 T cell receptor beta chains below, sequenced in a study of Tregs in tolerant kidney transplant recipients. The data were produced by immunoSEQ multiplex PCR, yet TCRdb's version contains in-frame clones alone and is incomplete. The table for this sample gives 25,000 to 35,000 clones. The material was CD8+ T cells from blood, obtained before the transplant. All receptors derive from a human donor who received a combined kidney and bone marrow transplant.

Details on this clone: The read halts 3 residues ahead of the CDR3 end, with the missing end drawn from the germline J gene. The V and J genes are TRBV5-5 and TRBJ2-7, with a tentative D call TRBD1 (5 bases). The CDR3 contains 14 residues. Trimming stripped 0 bases from V and 6 bases from J, with 13 bases between. Germline loops: CDR1 SGHKS, CDR2 YYEKEE (reference sequence). The CDR3 is CASSLGAGIGEQYF. The CDR3 DNA, read in part, is TGTGCCAGCAGCTTGGGGGCAGGGATTGGCGAG.

As for this clone: The read terminates 3 residues before the CDR3 end, so the remaining end is supplied by the germline J gene. The rearrangement uses TRBV6-1 and TRBJ1-1; D may be TRBD1 (6 bases). The CDR3 is made up of 14 amino acids. Germline V gene lookup returns CDR1 MNHNS and CDR2 SASEGT. The V end lost 3 bases, the J end lost 5 bases, and 13 bases lay between the germline ends. The CDR3 loop is CASSDTVGGTEAFF. The covered CDR3 bases are TGTGCCAGCAGTGACACCGTAGGGGGAACTGAA.

In the case of this clone: The CDR3 end is not reached by the read, which stops 3 residues before it; the germline J gene fills it in. This sequence joins TRBV13 and TRBJ1-1, with 7 bases identical to TRBD1. Trimming cost V 4 bases and J 4 bases; bases outside gene matches: 12. The CDR3 has 16 amino acids. The germline CDR1 and CDR2 sequences are PRHDT and FYEKMQ (reference sequence). The CDR3 region is CASSSYRGGEGTEAFF. CDR3 DNA (partial): TGTGCCAGCAGCTCCTACAGGGGAGGTGAGGGCACTGAA.

Worth noting for this clone: The read halts 3 residues ahead of the CDR3 end, with the missing end drawn from the germline J gene. The chain carries TRBV7-9 and TRBJ1-1; perhaps TRBD1 as D (6 bases). In germline, CDR1 is SEHNR, CDR2 FQNEAQ (reference sequence). V lost 8 bases and J lost 6, with 10 bases in between. There are 11 residues in the CDR3. The CDR3 spells CASSEGAEAFF. Partial CDR3 DNA: TGTGCCAGCTCGGAGGGGGCTGAA.

On this clone itself: The read is 3 residues too short to cover the CDR3 end, so that end is filled in from the germline J gene. The chain has TRBV6-1 and TRBJ1-5, with a tentative D call TRBD1 (6 bases). The CDR3 has 15 residues. V was trimmed by 3 bases and J by 2 bases, leaving 11 bases between them. The V gene's germline CDR1 is MNHNS and CDR2 SASEGT. The CDR3 sequence: CASSEWGLGNQPQHF. The sequenced part of the CDR3 DNA is TGTGCCAGCAGTGAGTGGGGGCTCGGCAATCAGCCC.

Concerning this clone: The missing CDR3 end, 3 residues past where the read stops, is filled in from the germline J gene. The chain combines TRBV7-2 with TRBJ1-3; the D is unclear. V lost 3 bases and J lost 2, with 8 bases in between. This CDR3 is built from 14 residues. Germline lookup yields CDR1 SGHTA and CDR2 FQGNSA. The CDR3 DNA, read in part, is TGTGCCAGCAGCTTCAGCGTTACTGGAAACACC. This encodes CASSFSVTGNT. The whole CDR3 reads CASSFSVTGNTIYF.

A word on this clone: The missing CDR3 end, 3 residues past where the read stops, is filled in from the germline J gene. The V gene is TRBV7-8, the J gene TRBJ1-1; D remains unclear. The CDR3 consists of 16 residues. Trimming removed 1 base at V and 6 bases at J, with 18 bases between. CDR1 is SGHVS, CDR2 FQNEAQ, per germline. Partial CDR3 DNA: TGTGCCAGCAGCTTAGGATTCACGGGCCTCGGGGCTGAA. Its protein is CASSLGFTGLGAE. The CDR3 as a whole reads CASSLGFTGLGAEAFF.